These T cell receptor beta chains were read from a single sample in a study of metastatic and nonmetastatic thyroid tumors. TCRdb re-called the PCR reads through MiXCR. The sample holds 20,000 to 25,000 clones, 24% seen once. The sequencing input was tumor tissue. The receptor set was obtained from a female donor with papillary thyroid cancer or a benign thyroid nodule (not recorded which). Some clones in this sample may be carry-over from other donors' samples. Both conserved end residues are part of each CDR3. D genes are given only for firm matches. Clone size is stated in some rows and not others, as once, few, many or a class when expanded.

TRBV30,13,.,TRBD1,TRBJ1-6,CAWSRTGNSPLHF,TGTGCCTGGAGTCGGACAGGAAATTCACCCCTCCACTTT
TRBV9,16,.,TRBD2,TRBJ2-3,CASSVSGGGPSDTQYF,TGTGCCAGCAGCGTATCGGGGGGAGGGCCATCAGATACGCAGTATTTT
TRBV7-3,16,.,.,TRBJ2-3,CASSLIPSGAPDTQYF,TGTGCCAGCAGCTTAATTCCATCGGGGGCCCCAGATACGCAGTATTTT
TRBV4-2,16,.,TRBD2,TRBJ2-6,CASSQDGGAGANVLTF,TGTGCCAGCAGCCAAGATGGGGGGGCTGGGGCCAACGTCCTGACTTTC
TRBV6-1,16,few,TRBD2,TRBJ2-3,CASSEDGTSGKDTQYF,TGTGCCAGCAGTGAAGACGGGACTAGCGGGAAGGATACGCAGTATTTT
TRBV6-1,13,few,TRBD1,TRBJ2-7,CASSPGTGFEQYF,TGTGCCAGCAGTCCCGGGACAGGGTTCGAGCAGTACTTC
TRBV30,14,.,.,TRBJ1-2,CAWSEGSGYGGYTF,TGTGCCTGGAGTGAGGGGTCGGGATACGGTGGCTACACCTTC
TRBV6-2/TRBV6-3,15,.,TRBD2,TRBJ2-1,CASSYGTSGSSEQFF,TGTGCCAGCAGTTACGGGACTAGCGGGAGCAGTGAGCAGTTCTTC
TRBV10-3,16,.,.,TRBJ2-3,CATRYVPQATTDTQYF,TGTGCCACCAGATATGTCCCCCAGGCCACAACAGATACGCAGTATTTT
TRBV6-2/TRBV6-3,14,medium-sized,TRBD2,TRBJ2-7,CASHGLGHTYEQYF,TGTGCCAGCCATGGACTAGGCCATACCTACGAGCAGTACTTC
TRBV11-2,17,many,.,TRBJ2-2,CASSFSLMQGTTGELFF,TGTGCCAGCAGCTTCTCTCTTATGCAGGGGACCACCGGGGAGCTGTTTTTT
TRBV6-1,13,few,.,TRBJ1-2,CASSRQARDGYTF,TGTGCCAGCAGTCGACAGGCGCGCGATGGCTACACCTTC
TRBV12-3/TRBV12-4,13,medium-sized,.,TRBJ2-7,CASSSLSSYEQYF,TGTGCCAGCAGTTCACTCAGCTCCTACGAGCAGTACTTC
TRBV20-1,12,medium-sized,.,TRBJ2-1,CSALKSGNEQFF,TGCAGTGCTTTAAAGTCCGGGAATGAGCAGTTCTTC
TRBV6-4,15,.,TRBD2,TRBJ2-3,CASSAASGTSDTQYF,TGTGCCAGCAGTGCGGCTAGCGGGACGTCAGATACGCAGTATTTT
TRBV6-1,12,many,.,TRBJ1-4,CASSRQWEKLFF,TGTGCCAGCAGTAGACAGTGGGAAAAACTGTTTTTT
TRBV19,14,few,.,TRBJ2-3,CASSMEGGYRTQYF,TGTGCCAGTAGTATGGAGGGAGGCTACCGTACGCAGTATTTT
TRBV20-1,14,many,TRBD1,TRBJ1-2,CSARGGQGAFGYTF,TGCAGTGCTAGAGGGGGACAGGGGGCGTTTGGCTACACCTTC